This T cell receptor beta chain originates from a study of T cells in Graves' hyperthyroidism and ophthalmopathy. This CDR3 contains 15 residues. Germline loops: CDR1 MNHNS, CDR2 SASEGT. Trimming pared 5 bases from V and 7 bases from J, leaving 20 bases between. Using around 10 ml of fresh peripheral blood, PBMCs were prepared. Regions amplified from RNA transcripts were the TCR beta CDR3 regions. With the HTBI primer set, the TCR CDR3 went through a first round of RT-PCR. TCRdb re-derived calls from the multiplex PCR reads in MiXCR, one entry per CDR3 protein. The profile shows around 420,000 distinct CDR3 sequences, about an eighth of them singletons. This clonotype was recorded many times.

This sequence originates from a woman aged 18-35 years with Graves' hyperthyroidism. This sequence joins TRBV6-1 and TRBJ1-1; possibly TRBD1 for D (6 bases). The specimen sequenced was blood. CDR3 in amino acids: CASSRDILPTSEAFF. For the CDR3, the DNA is TGTGCCAGCAGTCGGGACATCCTACCTACGAGTGAAGCTTTCTTT.